This paragraph covers one TCR beta chain sequence. The sample comes from a study of blood T cell repertoires in COVID-19. About the study: The study drew acute and convalescent COVID-19 samples from the United States, Italy and Spain. The analysed material was cDNA or gDNA that came from T cells, B-cell-depleted T cells, or PBMCs.

The CDR3 length is 14 residues. Germline CDR1 reads SGHRS; CDR2 reads YFSETQ. V was cut by 2 bases and J by 6 bases, with 11 bases left in between. As processed by the authors: Researchers report that nucleated cell counts were estimated from reference gene primer amplification. The assay was immunoSEQ multiplex PCR, and TCRdb's table has in-frame clones only and misses some. Clonal size and the V and J genes are those of that table, whereas D and trimming came from the DNA. Seen here are approximately 52,000 clones, around 90% observed once, and the top ten hold around 15%. The genes are TRBV5-1 and TRBJ2-2; possible D gene TRBD1, 5 bases. The source of this sequence is a human donor with active COVID-19. The donor label of this sample is uncertain. The specimen was peripheral blood. CDR3 coding DNA: TGCGCCAGCAGCTTTGGCAGGGCCCCCGGGGAGCTGTTTTTT. This encodes CASSFGRAPGELFF.